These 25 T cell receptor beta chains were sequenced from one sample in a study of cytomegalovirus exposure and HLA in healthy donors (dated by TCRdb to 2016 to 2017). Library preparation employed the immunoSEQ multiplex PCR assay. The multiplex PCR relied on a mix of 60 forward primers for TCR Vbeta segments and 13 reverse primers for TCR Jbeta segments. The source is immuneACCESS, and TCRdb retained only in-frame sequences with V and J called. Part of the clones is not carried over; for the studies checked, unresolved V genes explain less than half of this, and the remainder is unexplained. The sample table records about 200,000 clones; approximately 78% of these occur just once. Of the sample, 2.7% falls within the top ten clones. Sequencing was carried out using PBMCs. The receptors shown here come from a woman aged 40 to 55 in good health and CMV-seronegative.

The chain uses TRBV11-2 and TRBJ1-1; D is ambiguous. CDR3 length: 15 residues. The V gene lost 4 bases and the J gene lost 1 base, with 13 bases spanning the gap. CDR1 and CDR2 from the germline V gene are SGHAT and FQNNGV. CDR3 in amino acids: CASSSQQIKNTEAFF. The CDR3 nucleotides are TGTGCCAGCAGCTCTCAACAGATAAAGAACACTGAAGCTTTCTTT.

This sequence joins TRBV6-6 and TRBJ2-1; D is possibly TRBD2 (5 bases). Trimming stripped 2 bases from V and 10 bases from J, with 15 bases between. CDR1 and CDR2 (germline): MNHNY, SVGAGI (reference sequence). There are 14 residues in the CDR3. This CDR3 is CASSYEGGWAEQFF. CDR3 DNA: TGTGCCAGCAGTTACGAGGGTGGATGGGCCGAGCAGTTCTTC.

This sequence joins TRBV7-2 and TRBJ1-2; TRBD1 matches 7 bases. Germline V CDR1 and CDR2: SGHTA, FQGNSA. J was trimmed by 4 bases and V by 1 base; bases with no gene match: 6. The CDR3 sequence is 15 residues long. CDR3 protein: CASSLGDRPLYGYTF. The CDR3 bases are TGTGCCAGCAGCTTAGGGGACAGACCACTCTATGGCTACACCTTC.

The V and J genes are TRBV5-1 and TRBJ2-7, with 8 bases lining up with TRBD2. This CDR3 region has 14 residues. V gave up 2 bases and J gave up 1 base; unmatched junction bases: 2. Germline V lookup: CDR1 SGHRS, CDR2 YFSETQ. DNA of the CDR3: TGCGCCAGCAGCTTCGGGGGGGCGTCCTACGAGCAGTACTTC. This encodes CASSFGGASYEQYF.

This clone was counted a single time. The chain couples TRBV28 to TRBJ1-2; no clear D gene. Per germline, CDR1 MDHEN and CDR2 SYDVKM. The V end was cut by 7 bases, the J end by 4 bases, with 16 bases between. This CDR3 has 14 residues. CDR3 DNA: TGTGCCAGCATTCCCTCGCCGGGAGGCTATGGCTACACCTTC. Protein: CASIPSPGGYGYTF.

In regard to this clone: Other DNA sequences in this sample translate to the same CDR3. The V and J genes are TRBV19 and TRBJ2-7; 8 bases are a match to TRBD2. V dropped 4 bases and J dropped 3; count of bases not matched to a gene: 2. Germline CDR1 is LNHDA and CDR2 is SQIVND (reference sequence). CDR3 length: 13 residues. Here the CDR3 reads CASSTGTSYEQYF. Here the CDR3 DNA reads TGTGCCAGTAGTACCGGGACTAGCTACGAGCAGTACTTC.

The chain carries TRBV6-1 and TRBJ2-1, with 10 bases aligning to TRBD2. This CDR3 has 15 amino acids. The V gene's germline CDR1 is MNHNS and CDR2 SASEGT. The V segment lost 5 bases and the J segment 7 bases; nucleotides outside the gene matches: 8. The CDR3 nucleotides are TGTGCCAGCAGTAAAACTAGCGGGACTATAAATGAGCAGTTCTTC. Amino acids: CASSKTSGTINEQFF.

The CDR3 DNA sequence: TGTGCCAGCAGCGTCTCCTCCGGGAGGGCGGGGGGTGAGCAGTTCTTC. It translates to CASSVSSGRAGGEQFF. The chain uses TRBV9 and TRBJ2-1; 8 bases line up with TRBD2. With 2 bases clipped from V and 9 bases from J, the junction kept 13 bases outside the gene matches. CDR1 and CDR2 from the germline V gene are SGDLS and YYNGEE. This CDR3 is built from 16 residues.

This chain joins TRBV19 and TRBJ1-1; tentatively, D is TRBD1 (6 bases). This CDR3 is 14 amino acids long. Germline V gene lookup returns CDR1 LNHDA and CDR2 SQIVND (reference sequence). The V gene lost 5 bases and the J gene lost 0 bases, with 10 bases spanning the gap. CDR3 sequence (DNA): TGTGCCAGTAGTCCGTACAGGGTGAACACTGAAGCTTTCTTT. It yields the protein CASSPYRVNTEAFF.

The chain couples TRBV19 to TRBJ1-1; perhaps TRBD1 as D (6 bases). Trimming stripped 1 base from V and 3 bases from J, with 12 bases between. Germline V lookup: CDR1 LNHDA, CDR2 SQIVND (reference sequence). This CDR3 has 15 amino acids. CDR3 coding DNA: TGTGCCAGTAGTATAGTTGGGGGCGCGCACACTGAAGCTTTCTTT. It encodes CASSIVGGAHTEAFF.

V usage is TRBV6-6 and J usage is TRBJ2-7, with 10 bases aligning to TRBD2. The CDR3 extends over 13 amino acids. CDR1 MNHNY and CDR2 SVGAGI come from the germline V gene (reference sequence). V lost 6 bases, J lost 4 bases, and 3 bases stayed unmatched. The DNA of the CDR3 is TGTGCCAGCAGGCCTAGCGGGAGTTACGAGCAGTACTTC. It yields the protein CASRPSGSYEQYF.

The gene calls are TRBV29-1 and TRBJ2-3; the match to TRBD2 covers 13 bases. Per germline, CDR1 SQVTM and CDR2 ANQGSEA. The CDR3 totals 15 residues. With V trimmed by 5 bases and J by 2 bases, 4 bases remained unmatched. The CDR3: CSVLGLAGATDTQYF. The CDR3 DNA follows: TGCAGCGTTCTAGGACTAGCGGGAGCCACAGATACGCAGTATTTT.

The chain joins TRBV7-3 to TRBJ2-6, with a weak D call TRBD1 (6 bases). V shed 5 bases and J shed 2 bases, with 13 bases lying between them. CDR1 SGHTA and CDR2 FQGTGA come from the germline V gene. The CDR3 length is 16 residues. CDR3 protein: CASSEQGVAGANVLTF. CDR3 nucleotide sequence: TGTGCCAGCAGCGAACAGGGCGTAGCTGGGGCCAACGTCCTGACTTTC.

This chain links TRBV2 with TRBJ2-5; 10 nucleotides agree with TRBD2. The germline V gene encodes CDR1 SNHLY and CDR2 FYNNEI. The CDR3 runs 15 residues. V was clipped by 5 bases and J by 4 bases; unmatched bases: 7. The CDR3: CASSPLAGAGETQYF. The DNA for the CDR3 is TGTGCCAGCAGTCCTCTAGCGGGAGCTGGAGAGACCCAGTACTTC.

The CDR3 DNA sequence: TGTGCCAGCAGCAATAGACAGGGGTTGGTGGACACTGAAGCTTTCTTT. Its translation: CASSNRQGLVDTEAFF. This chain joins TRBV5-4 and TRBJ1-1; 8 bases match TRBD1. After removal of 4 bases from V and 3 bases from J, the junction contained 11 bases not matched to a gene. This CDR3 comprises 16 residues. CDR1 and CDR2 (germline): SGHNT, YYREEE (reference sequence).

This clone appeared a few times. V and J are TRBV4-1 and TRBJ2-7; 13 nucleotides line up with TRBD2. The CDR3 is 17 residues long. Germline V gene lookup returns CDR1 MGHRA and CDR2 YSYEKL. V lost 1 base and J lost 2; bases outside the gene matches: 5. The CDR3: CASSQGTSGRIAYEQYF. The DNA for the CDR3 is TGCGCCAGCAGCCAAGGGACTAGCGGGAGAATTGCCTACGAGCAGTACTTC.

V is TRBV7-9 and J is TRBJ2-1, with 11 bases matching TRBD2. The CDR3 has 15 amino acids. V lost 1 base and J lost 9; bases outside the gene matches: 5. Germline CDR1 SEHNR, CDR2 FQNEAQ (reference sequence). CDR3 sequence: CASSLEILAGAEQFF. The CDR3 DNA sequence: TGTGCCAGCAGCTTAGAGATACTAGCGGGAGCTGAGCAGTTCTTC.

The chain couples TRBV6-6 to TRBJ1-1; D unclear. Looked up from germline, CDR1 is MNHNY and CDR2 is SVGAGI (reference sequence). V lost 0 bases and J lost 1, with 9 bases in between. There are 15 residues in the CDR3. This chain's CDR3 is CASSYSGQANTEAFF. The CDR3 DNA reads TGTGCCAGCAGTTACTCCGGCCAGGCGAACACTGAAGCTTTCTTT.

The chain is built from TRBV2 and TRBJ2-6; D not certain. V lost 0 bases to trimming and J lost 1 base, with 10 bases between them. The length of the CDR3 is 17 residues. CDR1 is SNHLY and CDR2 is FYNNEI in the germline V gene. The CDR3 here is CASSEAVSPSGANVLTF. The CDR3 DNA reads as TGTGCCAGCAGTGAAGCGGTCAGTCCGTCTGGGGCCAACGTCCTGACTTTC.

The CDR3 is CASSLPTRVTRGWETQYF. The CDR3 nucleotides read TGTGCCAGCAGCCTTCCAACCCGGGTGACGAGAGGTTGGGAGACCCAGTACTTC. The gene calls are TRBV28 and TRBJ2-5, with no clear D. Trimming took off 6 bases at V and 5 bases at J, with 28 bases between the two ends. The germline V gene has CDR1 MDHEN and CDR2 SYDVKM. CDR3 length: 18 amino acids.

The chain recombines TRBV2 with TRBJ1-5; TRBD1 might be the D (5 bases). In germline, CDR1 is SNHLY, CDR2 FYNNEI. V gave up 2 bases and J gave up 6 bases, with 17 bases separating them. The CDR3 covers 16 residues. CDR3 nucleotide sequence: TGTGCCAGCAGTGAATGGCAGGGCGGGGTAGGTCAGCCCCAGCATTTT. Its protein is CASSEWQGGVGQPQHF.

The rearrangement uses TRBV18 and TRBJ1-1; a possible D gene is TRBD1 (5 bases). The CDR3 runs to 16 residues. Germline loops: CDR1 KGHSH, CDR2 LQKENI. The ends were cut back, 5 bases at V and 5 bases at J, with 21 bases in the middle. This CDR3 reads CASSTLLGGGGTEAFF. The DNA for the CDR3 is TGTGCCAGCTCAACCCTCCTCGGGGGGGGAGGAACTGAAGCTTTCTTT.

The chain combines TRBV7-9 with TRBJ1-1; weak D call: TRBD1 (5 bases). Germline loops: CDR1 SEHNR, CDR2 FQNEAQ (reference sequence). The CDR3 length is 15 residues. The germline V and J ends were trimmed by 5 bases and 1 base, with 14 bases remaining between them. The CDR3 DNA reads TGTGCCAGCAGCGCGCAGGGCGGGACGAACACTGAAGCTTTCTTT. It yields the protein CASSAQGGTNTEAFF. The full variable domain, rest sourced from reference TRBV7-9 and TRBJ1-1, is DTGVSQNPRHKITKRGQNVTFRCDPISEHNRLYWYRQTLGQGPEFLTYFQNEAQLEKSRLLSDRFSAERPKGSFSTLEIQRTEQGDSAMYLCASSAQGGTNTEAFFGQGTRLTVV.

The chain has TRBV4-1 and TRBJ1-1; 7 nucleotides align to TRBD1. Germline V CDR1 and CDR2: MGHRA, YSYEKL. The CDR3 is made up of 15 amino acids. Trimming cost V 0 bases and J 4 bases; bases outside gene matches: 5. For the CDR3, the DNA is TGCGCCAGCAGCCAAGATCAAGGGGGCGGCACTGAAGCTTTCTTT. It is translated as CASSQDQGGGTEAFF.

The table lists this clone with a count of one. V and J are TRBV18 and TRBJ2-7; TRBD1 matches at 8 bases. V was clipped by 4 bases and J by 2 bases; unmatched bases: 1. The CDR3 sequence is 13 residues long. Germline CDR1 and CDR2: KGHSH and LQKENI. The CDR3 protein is CASSRTGPYEQYF. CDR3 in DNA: TGTGCCAGCTCACGGACAGGGCCCTACGAGCAGTACTTC.